Included here is one T cell receptor (beta chain) sequence, with context. This clone was counted a single time. The clone's antigen remains unknown. No base quality values were provided; no much bigger clone lies one nucleotide off. V and J are truncated by 1 base and 7 bases respectively, leaving an intervening sequence of 8 bases. The CDR3 measures 13 amino acids from cysteine to phenylalanine. Just the 39-base CDR3 DNA is kept, in frame starting at base 1. The CDR1 and CDR2 encoded by the germline V gene are SGHAT and FQNNGV. The immunoSEQ Assay was the method used to sequence TCRbeta CDR3 regions. After extraction, genomic DNA underwent amplification by bias-controlled multiplex PCR, followed by high-throughput sequencing. The paper's data handling went like this. To quantify the absolute abundance of every unique TCRbeta CDR3 region, sequences were collapsed and filtered. T cell fraction was estimated by normalizing TCRbeta template counts to usable DNA, with usable DNA measured through amplification of reference genes found in all nucleated cells. Repertoire TCRs were annotated as SARS-CoV-2-specific by exact matching of V gene, CDR3 amino acid sequence and J gene to a known reactive TCR set. MIRA supplied the reference SARS-CoV-2 TCR set, which was filtered for enrichment in COVID-19-positive ImmuneCODE repertoires so that public or cross-reactive TCRs were removed. Based on the MIRA antigens, annotated TCRs were further analysed at the level of specific ORF or position within ORF. Breadth was defined as annotated unique rearrangements over total unique productive rearrangements; depth was the summed frequency of those rearrangements. TCR breadth was compared between groups using two-sided Wilcoxon rank-sum tests. TCRdb retrieved this table from immuneACCESS and kept in-frame rearrangements only. Not all clones are present; in checked studies, unresolved V genes account for under half, and no reason is known for the remainder. The D gene and trimming were derived from the DNA, and the V and J assignments and clone size from that table. This sample holds about 180,000 clones; around 85% were observed only once. The ten top clones hold 5% to 7% of the sample.

This entry is derived from a study of Ad26.COV2.S vaccination and SARS-CoV-2 variants (dated by TCRdb to the early 2020s). A note on the overall study: TCRbeta repertoire sequencing was used to assess the specificity and breadth of SARS-CoV-2-reactive T cell receptors after Ad26.COV2.S vaccination. A total of around 32 samples were included in the TCR-sequenced set, comprising around 19 Ad26.COV2.S vaccine recipients, 5 placebo recipients and 8 SARS-CoV-2 convalescent individuals. On the study overall, not on this receptor specifically: Substantial breadth of spike-specific CD8+ and CD4+ T cell responses was reported after vaccination. According to the authors, total T cell responses may have been underestimated by the TCR breadth and depth analyses. Ad26.COV2.S recipients had higher spike-specific TCR breadth than placebo recipients (P = 0.0014). Comparable non-spike TCR breadth was observed between vaccine and placebo recipients, consistent with only spike being contained in the vaccine.

The sample's time point label, in plain terms: individuals recovered from natural SARS-CoV-2 infection. The sequenced sample was peripheral blood, obtained after recovery from COVID-19. The V and J genes are TRBV11-2 and TRBJ1-5, with no reliable assignment of the D segment. The receptor's source is a human donor who had recovered from COVID-19. The CDR3 region reads CASSLGILQPQHF. DNA sequence: TGTGCCAGCAGCTTAGGGATCCTCCAGCCCCAGCATTTT.